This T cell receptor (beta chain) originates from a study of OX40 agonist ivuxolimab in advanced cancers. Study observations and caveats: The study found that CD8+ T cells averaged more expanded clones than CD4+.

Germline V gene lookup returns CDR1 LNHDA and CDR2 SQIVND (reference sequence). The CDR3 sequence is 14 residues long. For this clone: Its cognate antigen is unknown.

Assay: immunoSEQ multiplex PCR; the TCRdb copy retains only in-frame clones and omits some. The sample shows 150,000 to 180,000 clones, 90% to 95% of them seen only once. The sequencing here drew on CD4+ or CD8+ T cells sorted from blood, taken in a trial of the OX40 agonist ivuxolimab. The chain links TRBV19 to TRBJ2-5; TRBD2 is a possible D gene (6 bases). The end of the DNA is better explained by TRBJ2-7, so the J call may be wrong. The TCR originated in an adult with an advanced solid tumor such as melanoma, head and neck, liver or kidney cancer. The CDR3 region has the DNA TGTGCCAGTAGTATGCGGGACGGAACCTACGAGCAGTACTTC. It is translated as CASSMRDGTYEQYF.